This paragraph reports one T cell receptor beta chain. PCR primers comprised 60 Vbeta and 13 Jbeta primers. Only in-frame clones appear in the TCRdb table, and some are missing; sequencing was by immunoSEQ multiplex PCR. Of 85,000 to 130,000 clones detected, 76% appear once; the ten largest clones hold roughly 5.4%. The data were obtained in a study of cytomegalovirus exposure and HLA in healthy donors. Sequenced: PBMCs. The clonotype originates from a woman younger than 30 in good health and CMV-seropositive.

The CDR3 DNA is TGTGCCAGCTCACCACCTTCGAGGTCCGGGGAGCTGTTTTTT. Translating it yields CASSPPSRSGELFF. This chain links TRBV18 with TRBJ2-2, with unresolved D. Trimming stripped 0 bases from V and 6 bases from J, with 8 bases between. The CDR3 spans 14 residues. Germline CDR1 KGHSH, CDR2 LQKENI.